The clone carrying this T cell receptor beta chain occurred a few times. Its antigen is unidentified. The trim removed 6 bases at V and 3 bases at J, leaving 10 bases unmatched. The germline gives CDR1 MNHEY, CDR2 SMNVEV (reference sequence). CDR3 length equals 15 residues. This entry comes from a study of T cell repertoires in cytomegalovirus infection. Across the whole study: HLA-B-restricted CMV epitopes that are well studied were used alongside recently identified HLA-C-restricted ones. Public signatures in TCR beta pointed to CMV infection and matching HLA type.

Each CDR3 protein is one row after TCRdb ran MiXCR on the reads. The data show fewer than 900,000 distinct CDR3 sequences, with 25% to 30% seen just once and about 12% held by the top ten. Study results and limitations: HLA-C-restricted TCR beta clonotypes specific for CMV led the ex vivo response. Summed frequency of shared TCR beta families picked out CMV carriers who also had the relevant HLA.

The sample was cultured CD8+ T cells from PBMCs, taken from culture after CMV antigen stimulation. This sequence joins TRBV27 and TRBJ2-7; 8 bases agree with TRBD2. The receptor comes from a human donor in good health (CMV status not recorded). Some clones in this sample may be carry-over from other donors' samples. The CDR3 nucleotides are TGTGCCAGCAGGTCGGGGGGGGCCAGTTACTACGAGCAGTACTTC. It yields the protein CASRSGGASYYEQYF.